This T cell receptor beta chain was documented in a study of CD8+CD57+ T cells in acquired aplastic anemia. Study-wide context: DNA from sorted CD4+ and CD8+ cells averaged roughly 3.2 ug. Average CD4+ read depth in healthy donors was roughly 10 million reads. Regarding the study as a whole: Patients and controls turned out to have roughly 30 CD8+ CDR3 sequences in common. For CD8+ Simpson's diversity, patients and controls showed no significant difference.

Germline V gene lookup returns CDR1 SGHTA and CDR2 FQGNSA. The CDR3 length is 14 residues. The use of genomic DNA as template underpinned the TCR beta VDJ and CDR3 profiling. TCRdb called the reads again in MiXCR, with one record for every CDR3 protein. The sample includes approximately 380,000 distinct CDR3 sequences, about two thirds seen only once; the top ten take more than 3.5%. With regard to this clonotype: Its antigen is as yet unknown. At one end, the junction sequence differs from germline, possibly due to a read error.

The chain carries TRBV7-2 and TRBJ1-2, with a possible D match to TRBD1 (5 bases). This receptor was obtained from a human donor in good health, serving as a control. Material for sequencing was sorted CD4+, CD8+, or CD8+CD57+ T cells (not recorded which) from PBMCs. The CDR3 spells CASSPNTGTYDYTF. Written as DNA, the CDR3 is TGCGCCAGCAGCCCCAATACAGGAACTTATGATTACACCTTC.